Shown below are 26 T cell receptor beta chains from a single sample sequenced in a study of T cells and Merkel cell carcinoma outcomes. Here immunoSEQ multiplex PCR was the method, and the copy in TCRdb shows in-frame clones only, minus some. The repertoire holds approximately 6,100 clones, with 60% to 85% as singletons. Material: tumor tissue from Merkel cell carcinoma. All receptors derive from a human donor with Merkel cell carcinoma.

In nucleotides, the CDR3 is TGTGCCAGTAGCCTAAACCCGGGACAGGGGAAGGGCGATGAGCAGTTCTTC. Protein: CASSLNPGQGKGDEQFF. This sequence joins TRBV19 and TRBJ2-1, with TRBD1 identical over 10 bases. The germline V gene encodes CDR1 LNHDA and CDR2 SQIVND (reference sequence). Losses at the gene ends were 6 bases for V and 8 bases for J; bases not matched to a gene: 16. The CDR3 sequence is 17 residues long.

This clone was recorded once. The V gene is TRBV7-7, the J gene TRBJ2-5; TRBD2 aligns across 9 bases. The CDR3 is 15 amino acids. In germline, CDR1 is SSHAT, CDR2 FNYEAQ (reference sequence). The V segment lost 4 bases and the J segment 5 bases; nucleotides outside the gene matches: 8. DNA for the CDR3: TGTGCCAGCAGCTCATCAGGACTAGCGTATGAGACCCAGTACTTC. Protein: CASSSSGLAYETQYF.

The chain has TRBV11-2 and TRBJ2-1, with TRBD2 matching 11 bases. Germline assignment: CDR1 SGHAT and CDR2 FQNNGV. This CDR3 comprises 19 residues. Trimming cost V 0 bases and J 0 bases; bases outside gene matches: 7. The CDR3 loop is CASSLDHLAGGFSYNEQFF. The CDR3 DNA reads as TGTGCCAGCAGCTTAGATCACCTAGCGGGAGGTTTCTCCTACAATGAGCAGTTCTTC.

The chain uses TRBV7-7 and TRBJ2-1; TRBD2 might be the D (5 bases). The CDR3 totals 15 residues. Looked up from germline, CDR1 is SSHAT and CDR2 is FNYEAQ (reference sequence). V lost 5 bases to trimming and J lost 2 bases, with 13 bases between them. CDR3: CASSPTRGTYNEQFF. CDR3 bases: TGTGCCAGCAGCCCAACGAGAGGGACCTACAATGAGCAGTTCTTC.

The sample holds a few counts of this clone. The chain employs TRBV5-6 and TRBJ2-7; 7 nucleotides agree with TRBD1. Germline trimming cut 6 bases from V and 3 bases from J; bases unmatched to any gene: 6. Germline values: CDR1 SGHDT, CDR2 YYEEEE. The CDR3 is 13 amino acids. The CDR3 loop is CASTYRDSYEQYF. The CDR3 nucleotides are TGTGCCAGCACTTACCGGGACAGCTACGAGCAGTACTTC.

The gene calls are TRBV27 and TRBJ2-7, with D maybe TRBD1 (5 bases). CDR3 size: 16 residues. Trimming stripped 2 bases from V and 3 bases from J, with 17 bases between. CDR1 MNHEY and CDR2 SMNVEV come from the germline V gene (reference sequence). The CDR3 region is CASSLRAADTGYEQYF. In DNA, the CDR3 is TGTGCCAGCAGTTTACGGGCGGCGGACACTGGCTACGAGCAGTACTTC.

This clone has just a few counts. The rearrangement links TRBV9 to TRBJ1-3; no firm D call. V lost 6 bases, J lost 2 bases, and 15 bases lay in between. There are 15 residues in the CDR3. CDR1 SGDLS and CDR2 YYNGEE come from the germline V gene. The CDR3 loop is CASTPQRGTGNTIYF. The CDR3, as DNA: TGTGCCAGCACCCCTCAGCGGGGAACTGGAAACACCATATATTTT.

V and J are TRBV19 and TRBJ2-2, with D possibly TRBD1 on 5 matching bases. The germline CDR1 and CDR2 sequences are LNHDA and SQIVND (reference sequence). The CDR3 length is 14 residues. Trimming took off 5 bases at V and 6 bases at J, with 13 bases between the two ends. Here the CDR3 reads CASSPIRDPGELFF. In DNA, the CDR3 is TGTGCCAGTAGTCCGATCAGGGATCCCGGGGAGCTGTTTTTT.

V is TRBV18 and J is TRBJ1-1; D is unresolved. CDR1 KGHSH and CDR2 LQKENI come from the germline V gene. V was shortened by 1 base and J by 4 bases, with 13 bases between the two germline ends. The length of the CDR3 is 15 residues. CDR3 sequence reads: CASSPRVDESTEAFF. The DNA of the CDR3 is TGTGCCAGCTCACCACGGGTAGATGAGAGCACTGAAGCTTTCTTT.

By frequency in the sample, this clone is medium-sized. The chain joins TRBV6-5 to TRBJ2-7; tentative D call: TRBD2 (6 bases). The CDR3 is 14 amino acids. Germline assignment: CDR1 MNHEY and CDR2 SVGAGI. V was cut by 6 bases and J by 4 bases, with 16 bases left in between. CDR3 nucleotide sequence: TGTGCCAGCAGCTGGAGCGGGTCTCTGTACGAGCAGTACTTC. Amino acids: CASSWSGSLYEQYF.

The genes are TRBV2 and TRBJ2-7; D is unclear. V was cut by 8 bases and J by 2 bases, with 10 bases left in between. Germline V gene data show CDR1 as SNHLY and CDR2 as FYNNEI. CDR3 size: 12 residues. The CDR3 DNA sequence: TGTGCCAGCTCGGACCGCCCCTACGAGCAGTACTTC. The encoded protein is CASSDRPYEQYF. The full variable domain, in which reference TRBV2 and TRBJ2-7 provide the parts outside the CDR3, is EPEVTQTPSHQVTQMGQEVILRCVPISNHLYFYWYRQILGQKVEFLVSFYNNEISEKSEIFDDQFSVERPDGSNFTLKIRSTKLEDSAMYFCASSDRPYEQYFGPGTRLTVT.

The chain couples TRBV5-4 to TRBJ1-2, with D perhaps matching TRBD1 (5 bases). In germline, CDR1 is SGHNT, CDR2 YYREEE (reference sequence). This CDR3 spans 13 amino acids. Trimming shortened V by 4 bases and J by 1 base, and 8 bases separated the two germline ends. The CDR3 DNA reads TGTGCCAGCAGCCCTGACAGTAACTATGGCTACACCTTC. The encoded protein is CASSPDSNYGYTF. The whole variable domain, remainder taken from reference TRBV5-4 and TRBJ1-2, is ETGVTQSPTHLIKTRGQQVTLRCSSQSGHNTVSWYQQALGQGPQFIFQYYREEENGRGNFPPRFSGLQFPNYSSELNVNALELDDSALYLCASSPDSNYGYTFGSGTRLTVV.

The rearrangement links TRBV4-1 to TRBJ1-5; D is uncertain. Per the germline V gene, CDR1 is MGHRA and CDR2 is YSYEKL. The ends were cut back, 4 bases at V and 5 bases at J, with 15 bases in the middle. The CDR3 runs 15 residues. The DNA of the CDR3 is TGCGCCAGCAGCCGAGAAGACGGGCTATATCAGCCCCAGCATTTT. Translation: CASSREDGLYQPQHF.

This chain connects TRBV5-4 to TRBJ2-7, with a possible D match to TRBD2 (6 bases). The CDR3 runs 13 residues. Trimming removed 4 bases at V and 3 bases at J, with 11 bases between. The germline V gene encodes CDR1 SGHNT and CDR2 YYREEE (reference sequence). CDR3: CASSSRDFYEQYF. CDR3 coding DNA: TGTGCCAGCAGCAGCCGGGACTTCTACGAGCAGTACTTC.

The chain carries TRBV11-2 and TRBJ2-2; 14 positions agree with TRBD2. V lost 1 base, J lost 6 bases, and 4 bases stayed unmatched. CDR1 is SGHAT and CDR2 is FQNNGV in the germline V gene. The CDR3 sequence is 17 residues long. This chain's CDR3 is CASSLARTSGRSGELFF. DNA of the CDR3: TGTGCCAGCAGCTTAGCGAGGACTAGCGGGAGGTCCGGGGAGCTGTTTTTT.

The genes are TRBV18 and TRBJ1-2; tentatively, D is TRBD1 (6 bases). The CDR3 extends over 15 amino acids. Trimming took off 3 bases at V and 7 bases at J, with 18 bases between the two ends. Germline V lookup: CDR1 KGHSH, CDR2 LQKENI. CDR3 sequence reads: CASSPKAGERSGYTF. CDR3 nucleotides: TGTGCCAGCTCACCGAAAGCAGGGGAAAGAAGTGGCTACACCTTC.

The chain is built from TRBV19 and TRBJ1-5; D not certain. CDR3 size: 14 residues. Germline V gives CDR1 LNHDA, CDR2 SQIVND (reference sequence). Between the trimmed V and J ends, which lost 10 bases and 5 bases, there was a span of 18 bases. CDR3 region: CATKIDGSYQPQHF. The CDR3 DNA is TGTGCCACAAAGATAGACGGATCCTATCAGCCCCAGCATTTT. Based on the CDR3 plus reference TRBV19 and TRBJ1-5, the full variable domain is DGGITQSPKYLFRKEGQNVTLSCEQNLNHDAMYWYRQDPGQGLRLIYYSQIVNDFQKGDIAEGYSVSREKKESFPLTVTSAQKNPTAFYLCATKIDGSYQPQHFGDGTRLSIL.

This rearrangement joins TRBV28 to TRBJ2-3; no clear D gene. The germline V gene encodes CDR1 MDHEN and CDR2 SYDVKM. CDR3 length equals 13 residues. Between the trimmed V and J ends, which lost 5 bases and 0 bases, there was a span of 6 bases. This CDR3 reads CASSTPSTDTQYF. The CDR3, as DNA: TGTGCCAGCAGTACCCCTAGCACAGATACGCAGTATTTT.

The chain is built from TRBV19 and TRBJ1-1; D may be TRBD1 (6 bases). Germline V gives CDR1 LNHDA, CDR2 SQIVND (reference sequence). The CDR3 runs to 13 residues. V was cut by 7 bases and J by 0 bases, with 9 bases left in between. The CDR3 bases are TGTGCCAGTACACAGGGTTTGAACACTGAAGCTTTCTTT. The encoded protein is CASTQGLNTEAFF.

The genes are TRBV28 and TRBJ2-2; D may be TRBD1 (5 bases). Germline CDR1 MDHEN, CDR2 SYDVKM. Trimming left V 5 bases short and J 5 bases short, with 15 bases between. The CDR3 is made up of 15 amino acids. Here the CDR3 reads CASSPHGAETGELFF. Written as DNA, the CDR3 is TGTGCCAGCAGTCCCCATGGGGCAGAGACCGGGGAGCTGTTTTTT.

The V call is TRBV5-6, the J call TRBJ1-1; D is ambiguous. V was trimmed by 3 bases and J by 4 bases, leaving 22 bases between them. This CDR3 contains 17 residues. Germline V gene sequence: CDR1 SGHDT, CDR2 YYEEEE. CDR3 sequence: CASSSLMRTEGFTEAFF. CDR3 DNA sequence: TGTGCCAGCAGCTCCCTGATGAGGACCGAGGGTTTCACTGAAGCTTTCTTT. Full variable domain (remainder filled in from reference TRBV5-6 and TRBJ1-1): DAGVTQSPTHLIKTRGQQVTLRCSPKSGHDTVSWYQQALGQGPQFIFQYYEEEERQRGNFPDRFSGHQFPNYSSELNVNALLLGDSALYLCASSSLMRTEGFTEAFFGQGTRLTVV.

The rearrangement uses TRBV28 and TRBJ2-7, with 7 bases aligning to TRBD2. J was trimmed by 5 bases and V by 1 base; bases with no gene match: 11. Germline-derived CDR1 and CDR2 are MDHEN and SYDVKM. The CDR3 spans 16 residues. CDR3 amino acids: CASSLLGWAGAHEQYF. The CDR3 DNA reads TGTGCCAGCAGTTTATTAGGATGGGCGGGAGCTCACGAGCAGTACTTC.

V is TRBV14 and J is TRBJ1-1, with unresolved D. CDR3 length equals 15 residues. Trimming took 4 bases from V and 0 from J, leaving 12 bases between them. Germline V gives CDR1 SGHDN, CDR2 FVKESK. The CDR3 sequence: CASSPKGYLNTEAFF. Here the CDR3 DNA reads TGTGCCAGCAGCCCGAAAGGGTATTTGAACACTGAAGCTTTCTTT.

This chain joins TRBV6-5 and TRBJ2-1; D is possibly TRBD2 (5 bases). The CDR3 is 13 residues long. V lost 7 bases to trimming and J lost 8 bases, with 15 bases between them. CDR1 and CDR2 (germline): MNHEY, SVGAGI. CDR3 amino acids: CASTRGSKHEQFF. For the CDR3, the DNA is TGTGCCAGCACCCGGGGTTCTAAGCATGAGCAGTTCTTC.

The CDR3 here is CASSQLLGGYEAFF. The DNA for the CDR3 is TGCGCCAGCAGCCAACTGCTCGGGGGATATGAAGCTTTCTTT. The chain combines TRBV4-1 with TRBJ1-1; D may be TRBD1 (5 bases). Germline V gene data show CDR1 as MGHRA and CDR2 as YSYEKL. V was clipped by 2 bases and J by 7 bases, with 14 bases between them. The CDR3 extends over 14 amino acids.

The J gene is TRBJ2-2, the V gene TRBV7-9; TRBD2 matches at 11 bases. The V segment lost 4 bases and the J segment 6 bases; nucleotides outside the gene matches: 7. The CDR3 spans 16 residues. Germline loops: CDR1 SEHNR, CDR2 FQNEAQ (reference sequence). CDR3 protein: CASSSISGRAPGELFF. The CDR3 DNA reads as TGTGCCAGCAGCTCTATTAGCGGGAGGGCCCCCGGGGAGCTGTTTTTT.